This T cell receptor (beta chain) comes out of a study of blood T cell repertoires in COVID-19. On the study more broadly: The United States, Italy and Spain were the sources of the acute and convalescent COVID-19 samples. Nucleic acid was either cDNA or gDNA, and it came from T cells, B-cell-depleted T cells, or PBMCs.

This clone was detected once. The authors' processing: Quantification of nucleated cells was approximated via reference gene primer amplification. The protocol was immunoSEQ multiplex PCR, while the TCRdb copy is restricted to in-frame clones and leaves out a portion. V, J and clone size reflect that table, while D and trimming were determined from the DNA. The sample holds approximately 170,000 clones, 86% seen once. Seattle patients were enrolled during active infection and followed longitudinally. The ends lost 4 bases at V and 3 bases at J; junction bases unmatched: 5. The CDR3 runs 16 residues. The germline V gene encodes CDR1 SGHVS and CDR2 FNYEAQ.

The V and J genes are TRBV7-6 and TRBJ2-2; 10 bases match TRBD1. The sequence was collected from an older woman with COVID-19, enrolled during active disease. Material for sequencing was peripheral blood. CDR3 nucleotides: TGTGCCAGCAGCTGGGGGACAGGGGAGGACACCGGGGAGCTGTTTTTT. Its translation is CASSWGTGEDTGELFF.